Listed below are T cell receptor beta chains from one sample, sequenced in a study of vaccination and CD4 T cells after COVID-19. These TCRs' antigens remain unknown. Via MiXCR, TCRdb re-called the PCR reads, giving one row per CDR3 protein. The data contain 20,000 to 25,000 distinct CDR3 sequences, roughly three fifths of them singletons. Here the sequenced sample was CD4+ T cells from blood, cultured in vitro, taken after SARS-CoV-2 vaccination. The receptors stem from a human donor who received a COVID-19 vaccine. The conserved cysteine and the conserved F or W are not part of the CDR3 here.

j_gene,v_gene,CDR3aa
TRBJ2-7,TRBV20-1,SARVASGGAISYEQY
TRBJ1-1,TRBV27,ASSSRPGQPEAF
TRBJ2-3,TRBV20-1,SAIESDTDTQY
TRBJ2-7,TRBV12-5,ASGLVPTGVVDEQY
TRBJ2-3,TRBV11-2,ASSKQGRTDTQY
TRBJ2-5,TRBV10-1,ASSGNRAEETQY
TRBJ1-2,TRBV10-3,AISDDGQYGYT
TRBJ1-5,TRBV28,ASSFGISNQPQH
TRBJ1-6,TRBV6-2/TRBV6-3,ASRRETYNSPLH
TRBJ1-5,TRBV6-1,ASSVTHFSNQPQH
TRBJ2-1,TRBV23-1,ASSRGQGVDEQF
TRBJ2-5,TRBV10-1,ASSGPLRGLGETQY
TRBJ2-3,TRBV6-1,ASSTGQGVFTDTQY
TRBJ2-7,TRBV7-2,ASSTHGGASGFSYEQY
TRBJ1-5,TRBV27,ASSLSRGSNQPQH
TRBJ2-3,TRBV19,ASSISTDTDTQY
TRBJ2-2,TRBV19,ASSIGQGNTGELF
TRBJ2-1,TRBV21-1,ASRDPESSAGQF
TRBJ2-6,TRBV20-1,SATSGANVLT
TRBJ1-6,TRBV2,ATKGQPSYNSPLH
TRBJ1-3,TRBV18,ASSPQITEDGNTIY
TRBJ1-2,TRBV20-1,SASGGWDRLNYGYT
TRBJ2-3,TRBV20-1,SARFASGGTTDTQY
TRBJ1-5,TRBV19,ASTGTGDNQPQH
TRBJ2-1,TRBV20-1,SARDPGTRANEQF
TRBJ1-6,TRBV6-5,ASSYRGPHNSPLH
TRBJ2-5,TRBV3-1,ASGTEFQETQY
TRBJ2-1,TRBV5-4,ASSRPTGRLGNEQF
TRBJ2-3,TRBV19,ASSSRGTFSSDTQY
TRBJ1-2,TRBV30,AWVTLSGLYGYT
TRBJ1-2,TRBV19,ASSVEGANYGYT
TRBJ1-2,TRBV2,ASSAERGSGYT
TRBJ1-6,TRBV30,AWRTGFLGPLH
TRBJ1-2,TRBV7-2,ASSPGTRRPNYGYT
TRBJ1-1,TRBV5-1,ASSLVPTKYTEAF
TRBJ1-1,TRBV6-1,ASFDPRPQFFTARTGNTEAF
TRBJ1-1,TRBV19,ASSIGDGGTEAF
TRBJ1-1,TRBV12-3/TRBV12-4,ASSLAQMNTEAF
TRBJ1-2,TRBV7-9,ASSLEGNGYT
TRBJ1-1,TRBV6-1,ASSYDWTEAF
TRBJ1-6,TRBV2,ASSGQAMNSPLH
TRBJ1-1,TRBV19,ASSRPIQGAGTEAF
TRBJ1-2,TRBV12-3/TRBV12-4,ASSSLATGRFNYGYT
TRBJ2-3,TRBV25-1,ASSEYRGPNTDTQY
TRBJ2-2,TRBV27,ASFQDTNQGRSDGELF
TRBJ1-1,TRBV6-1,ASRRQGIPNTEAF
TRBJ1-4,TRBV27,ASSRSTTNEKLF
TRBJ2-2,TRBV6-1,ASTLDSRPGELF
TRBJ2-3,TRBV7-2,ASSLSGGAFTDTQY
TRBJ2-7,TRBV23-1,ASSQLRHQGTSADSSYEQY
TRBJ2-2,TRBV2,ASSRERLAGGTGELF
TRBJ2-7,TRBV30,AWNRDRGNYEQY
TRBJ2-3,TRBV20-1,SARSRASGGGTQY